Each of the 11 T cell receptor beta chains below was sequenced from the same sample in a study of T cells in Graves' hyperthyroidism and ophthalmopathy. TCR beta CDR3 sequences were amplified from RNA transcripts. TCR CDR3 underwent first-round RT-PCR with the HTBI primer set. TCRdb ran MiXCR on the multiplex PCR reads and lists one entry per CDR3 protein. There are about 380,000 distinct CDR3 sequences in the sample; around 18% occur only once, and roughly two fifths lies in the top ten. Sequences were obtained from blood. These receptors were taken from a man younger than 35 with Graves' ophthalmopathy.

Ten or more counts support this clonotype. The rearrangement joins TRBV20-1 to TRBJ1-5; TRBD1 agrees at 11 bases. The CDR3 runs 15 residues. CDR1 and CDR2 (germline): DFQATT, SNEGSKA (reference sequence). The V segment lost 6 bases and the J segment 2 bases; nucleotides outside the gene matches: 6. The CDR3 loop is CSARTGGTGNQPQHF. CDR3 coding DNA: TGCAGTGCGAGGACAGGGGGCACGGGCAATCAGCCCCAGCATTTT.

This chain connects TRBV5-1 to TRBJ2-3; perhaps TRBD1 as D (6 bases). The CDR3 sequence is 14 residues long. Trimming took 3 bases from V and 4 from J, leaving 12 bases between them. Germline V gives CDR1 SGHRS, CDR2 YFSETQ. CDR3 region: CASSSGHSADTQYF. The CDR3 DNA sequence: TGCGCCAGCAGCTCGGGACACAGCGCAGATACGCAGTATTTT.

In its sample, this clonotype was seen many times. V and J are TRBV7-2 and TRBJ2-3; 11 bases agree with TRBD1. V trimming: 4 bases; J trimming: 0 bases; junction bases outside the gene matches: 6. CDR1 SGHTA and CDR2 FQGNSA come from the germline V gene. The CDR3 length is 17 residues. Here the CDR3 reads CASSYRTGGQSTDTQYF. The DNA for the CDR3 is TGTGCCAGCAGCTACAGGACAGGGGGCCAGAGCACAGATACGCAGTATTTT.

The rearrangement links TRBV28 to TRBJ2-7; the match to TRBD1 covers 9 bases. V lost 7 bases and J lost 1; bases outside the gene matches: 8. Germline-derived CDR1 and CDR2 are MDHEN and SYDVKM. The CDR3 runs 15 residues. In DNA, the CDR3 is TGTGCCAGCATTCGCAGCGGGACAGGGTCCTACGAGCAGTACTTC. Translating gives CASIRSGTGSYEQYF.

The table lists this clonotype with many counts. V is TRBV7-8 and J is TRBJ1-5, with D unresolved. The CDR3 has 17 residues. Trimming took off 0 bases at V and 0 bases at J, with 12 bases between the two ends. The germline CDR1 and CDR2 sequences are SGHVS and FQNEAQ. CDR3 coding DNA: TGTGCCAGCAGCTTAGCGCAGGTCGTCGATAGCAATCAGCCCCAGCATTTT. Translated: CASSLAQVVDSNQPQHF.

V is TRBV11-2 and J is TRBJ2-1; 13 positions agree with TRBD2. With 0 bases clipped from V and 7 bases from J, the junction kept 6 bases outside the gene matches. This CDR3 contains 17 residues. The V gene's germline CDR1 is SGHAT and CDR2 FQNNGV. The CDR3 DNA is TGTGCCAGCAGCTTAGAACTAGCGGGGGGGCCAGAGAATGAGCAGTTCTTC. It yields the protein CASSLELAGGPENEQFF.

The chain has TRBV2 and TRBJ1-2; 9 bases line up with TRBD1. V lost 6 bases and J lost 4; bases outside the gene matches: 9. CDR1 SNHLY and CDR2 FYNNEI come from the germline V gene. The CDR3 has 15 amino acids. The CDR3 DNA follows: TGTGCCAGCAGCGCCCACCGGGACAGGGCCTATGGCTACACCTTC. It is translated as CASSAHRDRAYGYTF.

This clonotype was detected many times. The chain couples TRBV7-3 to TRBJ2-1, with TRBD2 matching 11 bases. The germline CDR1 and CDR2 sequences are SGHTA and FQGTGA. The ends lost 1 base at V and 1 base at J; junction bases unmatched: 6. The CDR3 runs to 18 residues. The CDR3 DNA follows: TGTGCCAGCAGCTTAATGAGTAGCGGGGGGGGATCCTACAATGAGCAGTTCTTC. Amino acids: CASSLMSSGGGSYNEQFF.

The rearrangement joins TRBV5-6 to TRBJ2-5, with 12 positions matching TRBD2. The V and J ends lost 5 bases and 2 bases, in that order; junction bases with no gene match: 13. The CDR3 contains 18 residues. The germline CDR1 and CDR2 sequences are SGHDT and YYEEEE. CDR3 nucleotides: TGTGCCAGCAGTTTACTGACTAGCGGGGGAGAGAGGCAAGAGACCCAGTACTTC. Protein product: CASSLLTSGGERQETQYF.

This clonotype was seen more than once but under ten times. V usage is TRBV7-9 and J usage is TRBJ2-2; 7 bases are a match to TRBD2. The trim removed 5 bases at V and 8 bases at J, leaving 8 bases unmatched. Germline CDR1 is SEHNR and CDR2 is FQNEAQ (reference sequence). The CDR3 is 14 amino acids. In DNA form, the CDR3 reads TGTGCCAGCAGCCCGTTGGCGGGGGTAGGGGAGCTGTTTTTT. This encodes CASSPLAGVGELFF.

To note about this clonotype: This may come from a read error, since a much larger clone is one base off. V gene TRBV20-1 combines with J gene TRBJ2-1; D is undetermined. The better agreement between TRBJ2-7 and the DNA end casts doubt on the J call. The CDR3 totals 12 residues. Germline CDR1 and CDR2: DFQATT and SNEGSKA (reference sequence). CDR3 in DNA: TGCAGTGCCCAGCCCGGGTACAATGAGCAGTACTTC. This translates into CSAQPGYNEQYF.